The sequence of this TCR beta chain was determined in a study of blood T cell repertoires in COVID-19. Germline-derived CDR1 and CDR2 are MNHEY and SMNVEV (reference sequence). The CDR3 contains 17 residues. The junction had 5 bases not matched to a gene; V was cut back by 4 bases and J by 2 bases. Sequenced by immunoSEQ multiplex PCR; TCRdb stores in-frame clones only, minus some. The data show around 240,000 clones, around 85% seen once. The sequencing input was PBMCs or T cells enriched from blood (not recorded which). This chain joins TRBV27 and TRBJ2-1, with TRBD2 identical over 13 bases. This TCR derives from a woman in her 50s who had recovered from COVID-19. The CDR3 spells CASSWTSGSKTYNEQFF. CDR3 nucleotide sequence: TGTGCCAGCAGTTGGACTAGCGGGAGTAAAACCTACAATGAGCAGTTCTTC.